This T cell receptor (beta chain) was documented in a study of CD8 T cells in ankylosing spondylitis. General study findings and limits: The disease-linked clones had a CD8+ phenotype and low blood frequencies. The study identified a TCR beta motif of roughly eight highly homologous variants that appeared characteristic of ankylosing spondylitis blood. Earlier work had already found some motif variants in reactive arthritis synovial fluid and blood.

Libraries for TCR beta were made by quantitative 5'-RACE with molecular barcodes. TCRdb independently ran MiXCR on the 5' RACE reads; one entry per CDR3 protein. Here the sample spans about 480,000 distinct CDR3 sequences, 17% being singletons. This clonotype was counted between two and nine times. The antigen remains undetermined. This CDR3 is built from 15 residues. The germline V gene encodes CDR1 SGHAT and CDR2 FQNNGV. V dropped 5 bases and J dropped 5; count of bases not matched to a gene: 11. The receptor was derived from a male donor with ankylosing spondylitis. The chain combines TRBV11-2 with TRBJ1-1, with TRBD1 identical over 7 bases. Input material: blood, either unsorted or a sorted T cell fraction (not recorded which). Here the CDR3 DNA reads TGTGCCAGCAGCAGTTACAGGGGAGAATGGACTGAAGCTTTCTTT. Amino acids: CASSSYRGEWTEAFF. The complete variable domain, with remaining parts taken from reference TRBV11-2 and TRBJ1-1, reads EAGVAQSPRYKIIEKRQSVAFWCNPISGHATLYWYQQILGQGPKLLIQFQNNGVVDDSQLPKDRFSAERLKGVDSTLKIQPAKLEDSAVYLCASSSYRGEWTEAFFGQGTRLTVV.